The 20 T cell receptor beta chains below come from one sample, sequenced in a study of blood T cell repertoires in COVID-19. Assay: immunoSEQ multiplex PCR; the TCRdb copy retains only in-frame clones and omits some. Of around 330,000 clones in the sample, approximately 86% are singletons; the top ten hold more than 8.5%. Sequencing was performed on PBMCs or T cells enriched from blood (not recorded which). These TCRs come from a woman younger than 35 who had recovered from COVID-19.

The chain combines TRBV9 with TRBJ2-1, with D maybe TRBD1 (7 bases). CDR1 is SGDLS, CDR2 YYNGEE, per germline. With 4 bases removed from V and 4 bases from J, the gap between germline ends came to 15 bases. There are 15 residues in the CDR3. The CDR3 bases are TGTGCCAGCAGCAAAGGGAGGACAGGTTACAATGAGCAGTTCTTC. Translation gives CASSKGRTGYNEQFF.

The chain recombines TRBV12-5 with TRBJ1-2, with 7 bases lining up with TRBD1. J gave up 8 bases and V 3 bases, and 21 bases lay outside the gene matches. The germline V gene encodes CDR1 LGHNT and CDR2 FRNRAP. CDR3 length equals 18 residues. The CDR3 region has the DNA TGTGCTAGTGGTTTACGTCCGGGACAGCCTCCCTTTATTCGCGGCTACACCTTC. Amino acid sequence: CASGLRPGQPPFIRGYTF.

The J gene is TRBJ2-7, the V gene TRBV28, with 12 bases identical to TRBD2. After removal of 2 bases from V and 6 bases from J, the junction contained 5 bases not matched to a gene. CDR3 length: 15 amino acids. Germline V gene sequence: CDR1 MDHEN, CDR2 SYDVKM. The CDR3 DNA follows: TGTGCCAGCAGTTTAACGACTAGCGGGGGATTCGAGCAGTACTTC. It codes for CASSLTTSGGFEQYF. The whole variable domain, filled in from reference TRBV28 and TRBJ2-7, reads DVKVTQSSRYLVKRTGEKVFLECVQDMDHENMFWYRQDPGLGLRLIYFSYDVKMKEKGDIPEGYSVSREKKERFSLILESASTNQTSMYLCASSLTTSGGFEQYFGPGTRLTVT.

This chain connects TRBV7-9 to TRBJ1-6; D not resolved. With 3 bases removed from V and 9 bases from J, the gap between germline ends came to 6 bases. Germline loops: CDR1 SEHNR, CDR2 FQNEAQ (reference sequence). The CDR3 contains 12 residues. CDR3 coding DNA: TGTGCCAGCAGCTTGCGGAGTTCACCCCTCCACTTT. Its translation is CASSLRSSPLHF. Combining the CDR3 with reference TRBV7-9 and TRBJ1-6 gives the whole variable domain DTGVSQNPRHKITKRGQNVTFRCDPISEHNRLYWYRQTLGQGPEFLTYFQNEAQLEKSRLLSDRFSAERPKGSFSTLEIQRTEQGDSAMYLCASSLRSSPLHFGNGTRLTVT.

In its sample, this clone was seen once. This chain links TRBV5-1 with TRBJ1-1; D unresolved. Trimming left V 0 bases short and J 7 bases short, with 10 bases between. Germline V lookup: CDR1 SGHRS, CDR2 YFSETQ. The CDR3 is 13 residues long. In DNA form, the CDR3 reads TGCGCCAGCAGCTTGGCGACCGGGAATGAAGCTTTCTTT. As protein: CASSLATGNEAFF.

CDR3 protein: CASSLLPEGGYTF. Here the CDR3 DNA reads TGCGCCAGCAGCCTATTACCTGAGGGCGGCTACACCTTC. J is TRBJ1-2 and V is TRBV5-1, with D unclear. The CDR3 totals 13 residues. With 4 bases removed from V and 8 bases from J, the gap between germline ends came to 15 bases. Germline V gives CDR1 SGHRS, CDR2 YFSETQ.

The CDR3 DNA is TGTGCCAGCTCACCCCAGCGTTTCGGGGAGCTGTTTTTT. It yields the protein CASSPQRFGELFF. The rearrangement uses TRBV18 and TRBJ2-2; D gene uncertain. Trimming took off 3 bases at V and 7 bases at J, with 9 bases between the two ends. Germline V gene lookup returns CDR1 KGHSH and CDR2 LQKENI. This CDR3 has 13 amino acids.

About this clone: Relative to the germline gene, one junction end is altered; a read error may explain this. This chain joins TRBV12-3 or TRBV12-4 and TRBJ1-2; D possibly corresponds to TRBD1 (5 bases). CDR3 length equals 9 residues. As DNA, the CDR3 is TGTGCCAGCGGGGGGATTAGAATATTC. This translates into CASGGIRIF.

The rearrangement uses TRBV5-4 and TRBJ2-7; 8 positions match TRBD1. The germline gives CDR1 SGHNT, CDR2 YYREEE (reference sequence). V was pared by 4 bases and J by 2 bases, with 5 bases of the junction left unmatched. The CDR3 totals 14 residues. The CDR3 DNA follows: TGTGCCAGCAGCGGAAGGACAGGGACCTACGAGCAGTACTTC. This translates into CASSGRTGTYEQYF.

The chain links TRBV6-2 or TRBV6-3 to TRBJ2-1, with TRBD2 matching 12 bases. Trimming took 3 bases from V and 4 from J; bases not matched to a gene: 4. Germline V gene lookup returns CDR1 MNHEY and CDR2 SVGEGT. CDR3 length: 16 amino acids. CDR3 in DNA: TGTGCCAGCAGTTATGGTGGGACTAGCGGGTACAATGAGCAGTTCTTC. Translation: CASSYGGTSGYNEQFF.

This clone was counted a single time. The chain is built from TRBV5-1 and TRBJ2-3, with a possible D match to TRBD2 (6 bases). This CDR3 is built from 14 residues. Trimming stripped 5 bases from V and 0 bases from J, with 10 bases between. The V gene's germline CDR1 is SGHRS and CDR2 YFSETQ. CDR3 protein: CASRAGTSTDTQYF. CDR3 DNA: TGCGCCAGCAGGGCGGGAACTAGCACAGATACGCAGTATTTT. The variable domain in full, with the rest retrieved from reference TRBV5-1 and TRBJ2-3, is KAGVTQTPRYLIKTRGQQVTLSCSPISGHRSVSWYQQTPGQGLQFLFEYFSETQRNKGNFPGRFSGRQFSNSRSEMNVSTLELGDSALYLCASRAGTSTDTQYFGPGTRLTVL.

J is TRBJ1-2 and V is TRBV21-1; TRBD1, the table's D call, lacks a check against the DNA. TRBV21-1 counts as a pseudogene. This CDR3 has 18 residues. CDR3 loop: CASSKERLGEGRGNGYTF. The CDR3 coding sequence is TGTGCCAGCAGCAAAGAACGTCTCGGGGAAGGCAGGGGCAATGGCTACACCTTC.

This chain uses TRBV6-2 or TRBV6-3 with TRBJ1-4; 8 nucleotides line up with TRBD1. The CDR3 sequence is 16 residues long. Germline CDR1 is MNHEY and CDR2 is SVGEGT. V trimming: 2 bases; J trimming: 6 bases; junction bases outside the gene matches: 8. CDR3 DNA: TGTGCCAGCAGTTACCTGGGACAGGTTGGTGATGAAAAACTGTTTTTT. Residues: CASSYLGQVGDEKLFF.

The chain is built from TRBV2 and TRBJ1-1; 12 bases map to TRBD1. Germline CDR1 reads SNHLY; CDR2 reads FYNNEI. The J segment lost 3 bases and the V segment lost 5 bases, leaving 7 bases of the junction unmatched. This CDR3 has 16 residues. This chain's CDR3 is CASSSGQGAWDTEAFF. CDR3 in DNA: TGTGCCAGCAGTTCGGGACAGGGGGCCTGGGACACTGAAGCTTTCTTT. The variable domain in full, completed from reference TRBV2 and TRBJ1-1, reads EPEVTQTPSHQVTQMGQEVILRCVPISNHLYFYWYRQILGQKVEFLVSFYNNEISEKSEIFDDQFSVERPDGSNFTLKIRSTKLEDSAMYFCASSSGQGAWDTEAFFGQGTRLTVV.

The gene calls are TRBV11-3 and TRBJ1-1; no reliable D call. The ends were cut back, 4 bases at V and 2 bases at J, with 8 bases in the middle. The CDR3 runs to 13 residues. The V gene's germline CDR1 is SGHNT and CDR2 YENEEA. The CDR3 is CASSWAGNTEAFF. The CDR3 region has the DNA TGTGCCAGCAGCTGGGCGGGAAACACTGAAGCTTTCTTT.

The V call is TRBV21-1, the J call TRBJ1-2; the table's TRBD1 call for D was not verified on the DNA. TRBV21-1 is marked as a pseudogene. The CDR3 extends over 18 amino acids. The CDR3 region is CASSKEVGQSRGAYGYTF. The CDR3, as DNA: TGTGCCAGCAGCAAAGAAGTAGGACAGTCCCGAGGGGCTTATGGCTACACCTTC.

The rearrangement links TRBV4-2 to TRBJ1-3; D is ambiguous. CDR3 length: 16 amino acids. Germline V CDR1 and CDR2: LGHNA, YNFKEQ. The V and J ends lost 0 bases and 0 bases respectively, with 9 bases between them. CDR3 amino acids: CASSQEGGSSGNTIYF. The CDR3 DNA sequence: TGTGCCAGCAGCCAAGAAGGAGGCAGCTCTGGAAACACCATATATTTT.

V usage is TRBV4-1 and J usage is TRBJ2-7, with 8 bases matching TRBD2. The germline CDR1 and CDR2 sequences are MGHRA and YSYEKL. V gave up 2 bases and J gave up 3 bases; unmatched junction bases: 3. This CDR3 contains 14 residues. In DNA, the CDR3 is TGCGCCAGCAGCCAATACACTAGCGGCTACGAGCAGTACTTC. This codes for CASSQYTSGYEQYF.

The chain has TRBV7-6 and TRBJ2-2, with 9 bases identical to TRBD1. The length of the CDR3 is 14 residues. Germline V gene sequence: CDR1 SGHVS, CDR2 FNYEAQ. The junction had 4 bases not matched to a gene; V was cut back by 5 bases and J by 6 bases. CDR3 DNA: TGTGCCAGCAGCGTAGGGACAGGGTCCGGGGAGCTGTTTTTT. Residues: CASSVGTGSGELFF.

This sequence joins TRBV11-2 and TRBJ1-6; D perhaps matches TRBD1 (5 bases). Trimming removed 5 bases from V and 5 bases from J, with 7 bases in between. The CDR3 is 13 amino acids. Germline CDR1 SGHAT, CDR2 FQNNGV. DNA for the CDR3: TGTGCCAGCAGCCAAGGGGATAATTCACCCCTCCACTTT. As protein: CASSQGDNSPLHF.